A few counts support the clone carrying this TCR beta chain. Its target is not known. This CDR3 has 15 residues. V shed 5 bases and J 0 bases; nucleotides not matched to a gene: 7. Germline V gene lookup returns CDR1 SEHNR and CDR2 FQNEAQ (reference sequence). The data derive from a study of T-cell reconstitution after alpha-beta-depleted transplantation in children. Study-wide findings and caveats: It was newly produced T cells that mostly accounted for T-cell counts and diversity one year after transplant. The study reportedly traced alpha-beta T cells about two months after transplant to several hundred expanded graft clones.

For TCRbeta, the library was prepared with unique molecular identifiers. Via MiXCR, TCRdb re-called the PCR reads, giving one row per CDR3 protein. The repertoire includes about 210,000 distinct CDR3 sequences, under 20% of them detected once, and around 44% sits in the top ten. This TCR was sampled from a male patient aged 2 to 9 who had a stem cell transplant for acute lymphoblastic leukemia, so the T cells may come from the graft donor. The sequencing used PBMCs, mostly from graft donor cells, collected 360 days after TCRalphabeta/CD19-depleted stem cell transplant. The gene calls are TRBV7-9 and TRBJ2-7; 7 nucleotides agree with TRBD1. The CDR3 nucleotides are TGTGCCAGCAGCCACCGAGAGGGGGCCTCCTACGAGCAGTACTTC. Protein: CASSHREGASYEQYF.